This T cell receptor beta chain was captured in a study of Tregs in tolerant kidney transplant recipients. This clone ranks as medium-sized (0.01 to 0.1%) in terms of frequency. The read falls 3 residues short of the CDR3 end, and the missing part is taken from the germline J gene. Other nucleotide sequences from this sample produce the same CDR3. Related graft donors supplied nonmyeloablative bone marrow transplants, and mixed chimerism was transient. Data came from immunoSEQ multiplex PCR; TCRdb stores just in-frame clones and leaves some out. The data include under 7,500 clones; the top ten clones carry approximately 6%. The CDR3 totals 13 residues. The germline gives CDR1 SGHDT, CDR2 YYEEEE.

The J gene is TRBJ1-1, the V gene TRBV5-6; 9 bases are shared with TRBD1. The specimen comprised CD4+ T cells from blood (PBMCs), sampled 6 months after the transplant. This TCR was sampled from a human patient who received a combined kidney and bone marrow transplant. T cells may partly derive from the graft donor. CDR3 residues: CASSLSPTGGAFF. The CDR3 bases that were read are TGTGCCAGCAGCTTGAGTCCGACAGGGGGA.